This T cell receptor (beta chain) was retrieved from a study of blood T cells in healthy people across ages. Study observations and caveats: Naive T cell percentage showed a strong correlation with TCR beta diversity. The study regarded diversity estimates from one million T cells as underestimates.

This clonotype was recorded only once. The antigen remains undetermined. Each of the donors had 8 to 10 milliliters of peripheral blood drawn into EDTA-treated Vacutainer tubes. Germline CDR1 and CDR2: SGHDN and FVKESK. The CDR3 runs 16 residues. A second PCR of about 6 to 12 cycles used a sample-barcoded 5' primer and a J-beta primer mix. TCRdb re-derived calls from the 5' RACE reads in MiXCR, one entry per CDR3 protein. The table includes about 1.4 million distinct CDR3 sequences, roughly 64% detected once. The specimen was blood. This receptor was obtained from a man between 18 and 29 years old in good health. The chain recombines TRBV14 with TRBJ2-4; D perhaps matches TRBD2 (6 bases). The DNA end favors TRBJ2-7, so the J call may be wrong. The DNA of the CDR3 is TGTGCCAGCAGCCCGACCCTTCGACTAGTTTCGCGCGAGCAGTACTTC. It is translated as CASSPTLRLVSREQYF.